Shown below are 2 T cell receptor beta chains from a single sample sequenced in a study of blood T cells in healthy people across ages. A second about 7 to 12 cycle PCR used barcoded and J-beta primers. MiXCR was run by TCRdb on the 5' RACE reads, yielding one entry per CDR3 protein. The sample records about 1.8 million distinct CDR3 sequences, 49% being singletons. The sample taken for sequencing was blood. The receptor set was obtained from a woman aged 40 to 50 in good health.

The V call is TRBV20-1, the J call TRBJ1-5, with 8 positions matching TRBD1. The CDR3 has 15 amino acids. CDR1 is DFQATT and CDR2 is SNEGSKA in the germline V gene (reference sequence). With V trimmed by 2 bases and J by 6 bases, 9 bases remained unmatched. For the CDR3, the DNA is TGCAGTGCTAGACCCTCACGACAGGGGAGTCAGCCCCAGCATTTT. It yields the protein CSARPSRQGSQPQHF.

This clonotype was counted only a few times. The V call is TRBV4-3, the J call TRBJ2-5; a weak D match, TRBD2 (6 bases). V was shortened by 1 base and J by 7 bases, with 16 bases between the two germline ends. The CDR3 covers 15 residues. CDR1 and CDR2 (germline): LGHNA, YSLEER. The CDR3 here is CASSQGQLRGVTQYF. CDR3 bases: TGCGCCAGCAGCCAAGGGCAGTTGCGGGGCGTGACCCAGTACTTC.